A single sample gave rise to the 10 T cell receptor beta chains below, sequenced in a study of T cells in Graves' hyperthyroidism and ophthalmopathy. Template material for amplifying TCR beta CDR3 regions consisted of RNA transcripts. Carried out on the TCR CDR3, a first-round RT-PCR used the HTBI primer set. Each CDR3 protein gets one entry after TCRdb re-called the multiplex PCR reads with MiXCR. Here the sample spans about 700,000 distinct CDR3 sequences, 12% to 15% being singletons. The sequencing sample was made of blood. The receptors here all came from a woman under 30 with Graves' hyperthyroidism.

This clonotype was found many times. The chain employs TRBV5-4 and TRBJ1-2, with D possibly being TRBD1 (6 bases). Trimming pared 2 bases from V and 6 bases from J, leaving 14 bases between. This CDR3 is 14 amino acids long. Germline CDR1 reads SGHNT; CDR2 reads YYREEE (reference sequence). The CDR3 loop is CASSFPRQVHGYTF. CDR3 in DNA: TGTGCCAGCAGCTTTCCCCGACAGGTTCATGGCTACACCTTC. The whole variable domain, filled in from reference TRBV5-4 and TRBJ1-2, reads ETGVTQSPTHLIKTRGQQVTLRCSSQSGHNTVSWYQQALGQGPQFIFQYYREEENGRGNFPPRFSGLQFPNYSSELNVNALELDDSALYLCASSFPRQVHGYTFGSGTRLTVV.

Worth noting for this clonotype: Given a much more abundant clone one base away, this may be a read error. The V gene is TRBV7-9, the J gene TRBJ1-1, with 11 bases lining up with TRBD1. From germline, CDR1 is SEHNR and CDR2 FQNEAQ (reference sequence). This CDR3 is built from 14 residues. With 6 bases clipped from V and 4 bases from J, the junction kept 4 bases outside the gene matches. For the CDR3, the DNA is TGTGCCAGCAGACCCGGGACAGGGGGCACTGAAGCTTTCTTT. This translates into CASRPGTGGTEAFF.

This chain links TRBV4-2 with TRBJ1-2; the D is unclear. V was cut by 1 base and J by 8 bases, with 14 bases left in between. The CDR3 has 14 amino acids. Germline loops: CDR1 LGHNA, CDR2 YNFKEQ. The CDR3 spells CASSQALEGEGYTF. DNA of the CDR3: TGTGCCAGCAGCCAAGCCCTAGAGGGAGAGGGCTACACCTTC.

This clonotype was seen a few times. CDR3 sequence reads: CASSFPGTSGSERNEQFF. As DNA, the CDR3 is TGTGCCAGCAGTTTCCCCGGGACTAGCGGGAGTGAACGGAATGAGCAGTTCTTC. The rearrangement links TRBV28 to TRBJ2-1; 14 bases line up with TRBD2. The CDR3 is 18 amino acids. V shed 3 bases and J 7 bases; nucleotides not matched to a gene: 11. CDR1 MDHEN and CDR2 SYDVKM come from the germline V gene. The full variable domain, rest sourced from reference TRBV28 and TRBJ2-1, is DVKVTQSSRYLVKRTGEKVFLECVQDMDHENMFWYRQDPGLGLRLIYFSYDVKMKEKGDIPEGYSVSREKKERFSLILESASTNQTSMYLCASSFPGTSGSERNEQFFGPGTRLTVL.

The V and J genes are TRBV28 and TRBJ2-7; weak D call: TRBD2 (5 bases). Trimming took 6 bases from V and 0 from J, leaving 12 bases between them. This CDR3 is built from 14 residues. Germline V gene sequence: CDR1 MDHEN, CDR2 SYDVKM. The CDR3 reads CASSPWRASYEQYF. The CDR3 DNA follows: TGTGCCAGCAGCCCGTGGCGGGCCTCCTACGAGCAGTACTTC.

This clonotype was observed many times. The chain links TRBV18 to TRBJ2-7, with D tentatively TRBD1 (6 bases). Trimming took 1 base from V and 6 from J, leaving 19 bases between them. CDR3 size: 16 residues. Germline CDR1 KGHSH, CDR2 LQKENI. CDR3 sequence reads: CASSPQMGQAKTEQYF. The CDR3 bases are TGTGCCAGCTCACCACAAATGGGACAAGCAAAGACCGAGCAGTACTTC.

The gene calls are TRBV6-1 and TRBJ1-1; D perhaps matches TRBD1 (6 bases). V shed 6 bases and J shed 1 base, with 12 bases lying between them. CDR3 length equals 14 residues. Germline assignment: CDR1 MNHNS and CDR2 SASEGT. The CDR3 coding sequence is TGTGCCAGCAGGTCGACAGGAAGGAACACTGAAGCTTTCTTT. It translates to CASRSTGRNTEAFF.

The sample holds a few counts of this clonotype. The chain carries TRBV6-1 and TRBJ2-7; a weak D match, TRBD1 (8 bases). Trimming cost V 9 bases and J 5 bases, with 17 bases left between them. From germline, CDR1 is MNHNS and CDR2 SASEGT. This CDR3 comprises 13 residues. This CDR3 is CASQNRGGDEQYF. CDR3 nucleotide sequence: TGTGCCAGTCAGAACAGGGGGGGAGACGAGCAGTACTTC.

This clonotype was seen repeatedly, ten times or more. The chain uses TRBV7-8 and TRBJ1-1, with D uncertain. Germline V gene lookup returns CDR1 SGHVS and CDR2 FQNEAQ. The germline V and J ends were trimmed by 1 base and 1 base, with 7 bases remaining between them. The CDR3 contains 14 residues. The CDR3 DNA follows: TGTGCCAGCAGCTTAGGTAATAGGAACACTGAAGCTTTCTTT. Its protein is CASSLGNRNTEAFF.

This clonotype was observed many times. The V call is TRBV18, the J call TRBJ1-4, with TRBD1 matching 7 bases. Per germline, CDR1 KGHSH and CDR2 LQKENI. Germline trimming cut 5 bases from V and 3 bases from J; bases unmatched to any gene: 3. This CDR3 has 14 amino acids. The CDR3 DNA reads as TGTGCCAGCTCAATACAGGGGTCTAATGAAAAACTGTTTTTT. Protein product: CASSIQGSNEKLFF.